In its sample, the clone carrying this T cell receptor (beta chain) was seen a few times. Antigen: not known. The data originate from a study of T-cell reconstitution after alpha-beta-depleted transplantation in children. Study findings and constraints: Two months or so post-transplant, alpha-beta T cells reportedly derived from several hundred expanded graft clones. From newly produced T cells came most of the T-cell counts and diversity one year after transplant.

Researchers prepared the TCRbeta library using unique molecular identifiers, the study reports. One entry per CDR3 protein results from TCRdb running MiXCR on the PCR reads. The sample lists approximately 230,000 distinct CDR3 sequences; 20% to 30% were seen once. CDR3 length equals 15 residues. V shed 7 bases and J shed 0 bases, with 13 bases lying between them. Germline V gene data show CDR1 as SNHLY and CDR2 as FYNNEI. The V call is TRBV2, the J call TRBJ1-5; D is possibly TRBD1 (5 bases). The receptor was derived from a female patient aged 2-9 years who had a stem cell transplant for congenital amegakaryocytic thrombocytopenia, so the T cells may come from the graft donor. Here the sequenced sample was PBMCs, mostly from graft donor cells, taken 360 days after TCRalphabeta/CD19-depleted stem cell transplant. Here the CDR3 DNA reads TGTGCCAGCAAGGGCAGGGATAATAGCAATCAGCCCCAGCATTTT. This gives the protein CASKGRDNSNQPQHF.